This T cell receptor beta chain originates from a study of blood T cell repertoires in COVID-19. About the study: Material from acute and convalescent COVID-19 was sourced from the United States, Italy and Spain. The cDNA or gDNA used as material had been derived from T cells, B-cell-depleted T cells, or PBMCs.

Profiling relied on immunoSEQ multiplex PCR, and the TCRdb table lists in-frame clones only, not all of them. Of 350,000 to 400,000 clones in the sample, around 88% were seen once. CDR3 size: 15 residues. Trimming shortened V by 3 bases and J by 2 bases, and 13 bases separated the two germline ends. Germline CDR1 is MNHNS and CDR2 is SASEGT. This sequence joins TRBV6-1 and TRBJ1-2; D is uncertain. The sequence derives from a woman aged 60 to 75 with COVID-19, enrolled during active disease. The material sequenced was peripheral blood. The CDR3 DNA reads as TGTGCCAGCAGTGAGGCCCATGTTTCGAACTATGGCTACACCTTC. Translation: CASSEAHVSNYGYTF.